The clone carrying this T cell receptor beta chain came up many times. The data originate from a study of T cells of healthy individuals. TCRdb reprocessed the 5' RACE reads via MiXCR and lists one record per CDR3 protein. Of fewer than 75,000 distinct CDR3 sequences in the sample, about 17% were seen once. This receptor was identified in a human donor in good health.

The CDR3, as DNA: TGTGCCAGCAGTTACGTAGAGGGGAAAGAGACCCAGTACTTC. Translation: CASSYVEGKETQYF. The rearrangement joins TRBV6-5 to TRBJ2-5, with D perhaps matching TRBD1 or TRBD2 (5 bases each). The V end lost 2 bases, the J end lost 3 bases, and 10 bases lay between the germline ends. This CDR3 has 14 residues. Germline loops: CDR1 MNHEY, CDR2 SVGAGI.